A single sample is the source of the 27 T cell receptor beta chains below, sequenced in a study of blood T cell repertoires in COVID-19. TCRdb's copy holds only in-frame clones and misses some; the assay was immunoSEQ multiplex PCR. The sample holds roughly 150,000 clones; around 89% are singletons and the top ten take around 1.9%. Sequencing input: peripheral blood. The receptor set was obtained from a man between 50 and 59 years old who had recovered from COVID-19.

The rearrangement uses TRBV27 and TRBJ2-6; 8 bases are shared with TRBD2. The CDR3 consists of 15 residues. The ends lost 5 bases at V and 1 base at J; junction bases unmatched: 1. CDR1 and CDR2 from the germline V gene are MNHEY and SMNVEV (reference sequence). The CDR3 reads CASSRGGSGANVLTF. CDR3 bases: TGTGCCAGCAGTCGCGGGGGGTCTGGGGCCAACGTCCTGACTTTC.

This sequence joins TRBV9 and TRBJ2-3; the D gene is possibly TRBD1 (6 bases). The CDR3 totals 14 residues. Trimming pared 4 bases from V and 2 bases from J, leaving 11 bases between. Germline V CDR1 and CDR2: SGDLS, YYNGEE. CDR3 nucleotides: TGTGCCAGCAGCCCAGACAGGAACACAGATACGCAGTATTTT. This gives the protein CASSPDRNTDTQYF.

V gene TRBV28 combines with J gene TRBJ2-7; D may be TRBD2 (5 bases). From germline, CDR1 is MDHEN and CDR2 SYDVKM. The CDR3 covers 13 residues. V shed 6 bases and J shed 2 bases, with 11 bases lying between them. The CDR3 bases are TGTGCCAGCAGCCTCCTCGGGGCCTACGAGCAGTACTTC. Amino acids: CASSLLGAYEQYF.

The CDR3 protein is CASSLRRSPSTDTQYF. The CDR3 region has the DNA TGTGCCAGCAGCTTGCGGAGAAGTCCTAGCACAGATACGCAGTATTTT. This chain links TRBV5-4 with TRBJ2-3, with D unresolved. V shed 1 base and J shed 0 bases, with 12 bases lying between them. Germline CDR1 is SGHNT and CDR2 is YYREEE (reference sequence). The CDR3 is 16 amino acids.

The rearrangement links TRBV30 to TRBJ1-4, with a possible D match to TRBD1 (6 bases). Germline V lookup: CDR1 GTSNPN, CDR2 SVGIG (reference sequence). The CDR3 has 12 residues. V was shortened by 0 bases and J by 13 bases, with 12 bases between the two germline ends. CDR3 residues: CAWSVLGRGLFF. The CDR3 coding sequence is TGTGCCTGGAGTGTTTTGGGCAGGGGACTGTTTTTT.

The CDR3 loop is CASSALAGTLEQFF. CDR3 bases: TGTGCCAGCAGCGCACTAGCGGGGACCTTGGAGCAGTTCTTC. The rearrangement links TRBV7-2 to TRBJ2-1; 10 bases map to TRBD2. Per the germline V gene, CDR1 is SGHTA and CDR2 is FQGNSA. There are 14 residues in the CDR3. The V and J ends lost 5 bases and 10 bases, in that order; junction bases with no gene match: 8.

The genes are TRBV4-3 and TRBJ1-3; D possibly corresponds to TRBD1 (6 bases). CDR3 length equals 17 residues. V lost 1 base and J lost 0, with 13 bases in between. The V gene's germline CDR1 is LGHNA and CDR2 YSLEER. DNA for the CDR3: TGCGCCAGCAGCCAAGCCCCGACAGGCTCCTCTGGAAACACCATATATTTT. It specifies CASSQAPTGSSGNTIYF.

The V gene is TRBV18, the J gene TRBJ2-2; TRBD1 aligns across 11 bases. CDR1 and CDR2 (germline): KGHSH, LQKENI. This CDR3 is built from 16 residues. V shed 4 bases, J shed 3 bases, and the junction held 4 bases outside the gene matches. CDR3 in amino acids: CASSRTGGRYTGELFF. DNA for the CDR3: TGTGCCAGCTCACGGACAGGGGGCCGGTACACCGGGGAGCTGTTTTTT.

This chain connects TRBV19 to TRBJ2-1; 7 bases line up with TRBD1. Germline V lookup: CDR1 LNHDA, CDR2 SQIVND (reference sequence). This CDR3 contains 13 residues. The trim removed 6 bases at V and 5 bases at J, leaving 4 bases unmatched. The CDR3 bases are TGTGCCAGTAGGGACAGGCCGAACAATGAGCAGTTCTTC. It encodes CASRDRPNNEQFF.

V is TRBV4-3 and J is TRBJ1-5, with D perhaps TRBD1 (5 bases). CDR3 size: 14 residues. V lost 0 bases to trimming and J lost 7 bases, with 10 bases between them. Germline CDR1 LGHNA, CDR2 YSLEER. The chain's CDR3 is CASSQEDSQQPQHF. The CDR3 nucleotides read TGCGCCAGCAGCCAAGAAGACAGCCAACAGCCCCAGCATTTT.

CDR3 DNA: TGTGCCAGCAGCTCCTCGGGACAAGAGTACTTC. Translating gives CASSSSGQEYF. The V and J genes are TRBV7-2 and TRBJ2-4, with D tentatively TRBD1 (6 bases). Per the germline V gene, CDR1 is SGHTA and CDR2 is FQGNSA. Trimming pared 4 bases from V and 14 bases from J, leaving 12 bases between. The CDR3 totals 11 residues.

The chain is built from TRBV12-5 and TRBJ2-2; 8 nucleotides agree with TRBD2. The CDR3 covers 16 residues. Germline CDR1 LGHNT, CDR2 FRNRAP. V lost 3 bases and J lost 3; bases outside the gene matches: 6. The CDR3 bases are TGTGCTAGTGGTTTAGGGGCGGGGGGATACACCGGGGAGCTGTTTTTT. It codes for CASGLGAGGYTGELFF.

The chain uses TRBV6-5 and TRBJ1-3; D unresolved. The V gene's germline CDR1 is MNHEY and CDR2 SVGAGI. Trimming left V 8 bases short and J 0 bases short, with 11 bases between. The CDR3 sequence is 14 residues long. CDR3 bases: TGTGCCAGCTCGGACTGGGACTCTGGAAACACCATATATTTT. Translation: CASSDWDSGNTIYF.

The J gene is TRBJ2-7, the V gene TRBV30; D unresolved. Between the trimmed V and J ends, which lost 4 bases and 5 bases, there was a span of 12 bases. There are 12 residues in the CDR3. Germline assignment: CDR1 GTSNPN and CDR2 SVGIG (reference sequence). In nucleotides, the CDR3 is TGTGCCTGGAAAGCACTCAACCACGAGCAGTACTTC. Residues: CAWKALNHEQYF.

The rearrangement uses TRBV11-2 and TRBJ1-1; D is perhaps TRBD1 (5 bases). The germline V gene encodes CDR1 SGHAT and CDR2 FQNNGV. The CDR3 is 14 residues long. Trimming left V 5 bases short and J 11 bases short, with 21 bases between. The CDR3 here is CASSTFDSRSSAFF. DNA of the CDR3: TGTGCCAGCAGCACGTTCGACAGTCGTTCGTCTGCTTTCTTT. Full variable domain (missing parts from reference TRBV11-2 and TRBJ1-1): EAGVAQSPRYKIIEKRQSVAFWCNPISGHATLYWYQQILGQGPKLLIQFQNNGVVDDSQLPKDRFSAERLKGVDSTLKIQPAKLEDSAVYLCASSTFDSRSSAFFGQGTRLTVV.

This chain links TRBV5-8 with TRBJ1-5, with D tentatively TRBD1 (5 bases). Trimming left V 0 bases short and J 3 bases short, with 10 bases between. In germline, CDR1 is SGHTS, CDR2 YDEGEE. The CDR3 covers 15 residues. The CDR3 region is CASSLGQGSNQPQHF. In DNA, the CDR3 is TGTGCCAGCAGCTTGGGTCAGGGATCCAATCAGCCCCAGCATTTT.

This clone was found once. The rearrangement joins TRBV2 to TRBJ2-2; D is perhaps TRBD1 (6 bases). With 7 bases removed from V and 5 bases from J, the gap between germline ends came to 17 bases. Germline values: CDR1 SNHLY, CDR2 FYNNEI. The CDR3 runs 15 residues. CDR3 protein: CASITGRVRTGELFF. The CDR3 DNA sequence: TGTGCCAGCATTACAGGGCGGGTTAGGACCGGGGAGCTGTTTTTT.

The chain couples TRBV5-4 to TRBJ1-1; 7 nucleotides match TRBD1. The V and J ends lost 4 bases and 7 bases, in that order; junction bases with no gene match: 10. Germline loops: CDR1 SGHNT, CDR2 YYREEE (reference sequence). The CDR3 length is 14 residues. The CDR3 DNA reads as TGTGCCAGCAGCCCGGGACAGCGTCACCTTGAAGCTTTCTTT. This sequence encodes CASSPGQRHLEAFF.

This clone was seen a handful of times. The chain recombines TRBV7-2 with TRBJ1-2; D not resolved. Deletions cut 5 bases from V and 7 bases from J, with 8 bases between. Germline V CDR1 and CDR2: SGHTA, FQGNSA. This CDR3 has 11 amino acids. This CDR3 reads CASSASGGYTF. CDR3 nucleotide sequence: TGTGCCAGCAGCGCGAGTGGTGGCTACACCTTC.

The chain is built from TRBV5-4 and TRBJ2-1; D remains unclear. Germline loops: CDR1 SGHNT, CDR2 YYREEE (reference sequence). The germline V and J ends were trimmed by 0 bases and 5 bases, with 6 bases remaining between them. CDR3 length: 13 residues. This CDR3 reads CASSLGVDNEQFF. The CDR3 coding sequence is TGTGCCAGCAGCTTGGGTGTCGACAATGAGCAGTTCTTC.

The CDR3 is CASSYGDRVLETQYF. CDR3 in DNA: TGTGCCAGCAGTTACGGGGACAGGGTCCTCGAGACCCAGTACTTC. This rearrangement joins TRBV6-5 to TRBJ2-5; 9 nucleotides agree with TRBD1. CDR1 and CDR2 from the germline V gene are MNHEY and SVGAGI. The trim removed 2 bases at V and 5 bases at J, leaving 6 bases unmatched. This CDR3 contains 15 residues.

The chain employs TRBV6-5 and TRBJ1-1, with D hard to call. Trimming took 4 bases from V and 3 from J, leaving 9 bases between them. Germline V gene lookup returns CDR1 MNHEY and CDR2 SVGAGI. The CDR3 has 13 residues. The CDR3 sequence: CASSWATHTEAFF. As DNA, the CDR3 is TGTGCCAGCAGTTGGGCAACTCACACTGAAGCTTTCTTT.

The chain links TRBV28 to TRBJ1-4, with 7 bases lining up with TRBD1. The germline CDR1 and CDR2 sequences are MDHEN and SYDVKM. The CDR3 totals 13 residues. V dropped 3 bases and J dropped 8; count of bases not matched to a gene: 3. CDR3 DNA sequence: TGTGCCAGCAGTTTGGGACAGCGGGAAAAACTGTTTTTT. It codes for CASSLGQREKLFF.

DNA for the CDR3: TGTGCCAGCAGCTTCAGGGGGCGCCCCAGTGGCTACACCTTC. It specifies CASSFRGRPSGYTF. The chain is built from TRBV5-5 and TRBJ1-2; 8 positions agree with TRBD1. Per germline, CDR1 SGHKS and CDR2 YYEKEE (reference sequence). CDR3 length: 14 amino acids. V lost 2 bases, J lost 7 bases, and 7 bases stayed unmatched.

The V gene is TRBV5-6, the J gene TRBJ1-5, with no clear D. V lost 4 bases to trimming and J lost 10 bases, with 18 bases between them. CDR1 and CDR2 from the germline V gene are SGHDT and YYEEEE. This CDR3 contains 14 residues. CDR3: CASSLGTGVRPQHF. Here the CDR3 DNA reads TGTGCCAGCAGCCTCGGTACCGGAGTTAGACCCCAGCATTTT.

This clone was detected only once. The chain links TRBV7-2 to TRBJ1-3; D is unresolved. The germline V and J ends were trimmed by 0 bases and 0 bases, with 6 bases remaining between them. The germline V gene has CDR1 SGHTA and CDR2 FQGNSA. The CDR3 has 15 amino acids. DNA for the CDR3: TGTGCCAGCAGCTTAGCCCCATTCTCTGGAAACACCATATATTTT. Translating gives CASSLAPFSGNTIYF.

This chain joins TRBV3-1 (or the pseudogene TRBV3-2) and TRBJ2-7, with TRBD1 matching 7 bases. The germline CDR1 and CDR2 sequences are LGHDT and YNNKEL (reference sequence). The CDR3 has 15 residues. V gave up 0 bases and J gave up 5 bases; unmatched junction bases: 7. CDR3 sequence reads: CASSQEHRGPHEQYF. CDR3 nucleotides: TGTGCCAGCAGCCAAGAACATAGGGGGCCCCACGAGCAGTACTTC.